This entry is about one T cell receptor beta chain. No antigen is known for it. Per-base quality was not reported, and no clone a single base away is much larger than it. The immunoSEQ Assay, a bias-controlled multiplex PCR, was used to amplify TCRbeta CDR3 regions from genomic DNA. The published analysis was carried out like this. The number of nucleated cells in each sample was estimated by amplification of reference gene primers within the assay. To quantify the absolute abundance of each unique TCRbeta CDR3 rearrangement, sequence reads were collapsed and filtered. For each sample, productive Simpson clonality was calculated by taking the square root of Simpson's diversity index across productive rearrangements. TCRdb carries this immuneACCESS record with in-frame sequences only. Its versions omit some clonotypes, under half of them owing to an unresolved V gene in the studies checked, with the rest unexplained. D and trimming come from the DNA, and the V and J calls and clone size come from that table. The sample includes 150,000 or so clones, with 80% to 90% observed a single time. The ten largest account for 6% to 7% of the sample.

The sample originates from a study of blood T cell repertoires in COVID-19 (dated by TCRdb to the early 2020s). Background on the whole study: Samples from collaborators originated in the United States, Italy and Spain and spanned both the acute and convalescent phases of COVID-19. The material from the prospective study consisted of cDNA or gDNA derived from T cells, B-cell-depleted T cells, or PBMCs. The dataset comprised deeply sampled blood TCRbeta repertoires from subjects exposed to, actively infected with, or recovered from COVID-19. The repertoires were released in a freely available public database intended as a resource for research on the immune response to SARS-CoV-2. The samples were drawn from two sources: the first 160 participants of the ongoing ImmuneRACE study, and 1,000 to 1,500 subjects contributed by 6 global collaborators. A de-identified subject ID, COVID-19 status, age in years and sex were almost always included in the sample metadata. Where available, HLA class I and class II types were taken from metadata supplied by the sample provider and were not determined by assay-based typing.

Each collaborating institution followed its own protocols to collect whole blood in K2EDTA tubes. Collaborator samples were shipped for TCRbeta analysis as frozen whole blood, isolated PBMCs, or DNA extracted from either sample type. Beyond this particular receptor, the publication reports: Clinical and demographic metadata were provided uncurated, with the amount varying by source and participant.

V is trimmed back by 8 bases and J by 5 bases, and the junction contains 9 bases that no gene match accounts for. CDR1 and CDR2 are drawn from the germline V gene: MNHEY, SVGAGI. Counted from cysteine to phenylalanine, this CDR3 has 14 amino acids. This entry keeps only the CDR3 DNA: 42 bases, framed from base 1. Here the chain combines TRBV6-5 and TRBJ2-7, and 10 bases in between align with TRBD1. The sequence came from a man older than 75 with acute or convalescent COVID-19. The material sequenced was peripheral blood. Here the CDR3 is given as CASSWDRGRDEQYF. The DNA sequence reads TGTGCCAGCTCCTGGGACAGGGGAAGGGACGAGCAGTACTTC.